A selection of T cell receptor beta chains follows, all from one sample in a study of blood T cells in healthy people across ages. Each CDR3 protein is one row after TCRdb ran MiXCR on the 5' RACE reads. The sample carries 1.5 million or so distinct CDR3 sequences, roughly two fifths recorded once. The sequenced sample was blood. The receptors stem from a woman aged 18-30 years in good health. The CDR3 runs from the conserved cysteine through the conserved F or W. Not every row has a clone size; where given, it reads once, few, many or a size class.

clone_size	v_call	j_call	cdr3_aa
many	TRBV12-3/TRBV12-4	TRBJ2-7	CASTLNQDYEQYF
NA	TRBV4-1	TRBJ2-7	CASSLAFTYEQYF
many	TRBV29-1	TRBJ1-2	CSVLKGYGYTF
NA	TRBV29-1	TRBJ2-7	CSVRTDSSYEQYF
NA	TRBV28	NA	CASRASGGQETQYF
few	TRBV6-2/TRBV6-3	TRBJ1-5	CASSIPPELISPQHF
NA	TRBV20-1	TRBJ2-1	CSASHVRLRPEQFF
NA	TRBV20-1	TRBJ2-5	CSARRADYNEQYF
few	TRBV12-3/TRBV12-4	TRBJ1-4	CASGPIGRIEKLFF
many	TRBV4-3	TRBJ2-4	CASSQEAGRLAKNIQYF